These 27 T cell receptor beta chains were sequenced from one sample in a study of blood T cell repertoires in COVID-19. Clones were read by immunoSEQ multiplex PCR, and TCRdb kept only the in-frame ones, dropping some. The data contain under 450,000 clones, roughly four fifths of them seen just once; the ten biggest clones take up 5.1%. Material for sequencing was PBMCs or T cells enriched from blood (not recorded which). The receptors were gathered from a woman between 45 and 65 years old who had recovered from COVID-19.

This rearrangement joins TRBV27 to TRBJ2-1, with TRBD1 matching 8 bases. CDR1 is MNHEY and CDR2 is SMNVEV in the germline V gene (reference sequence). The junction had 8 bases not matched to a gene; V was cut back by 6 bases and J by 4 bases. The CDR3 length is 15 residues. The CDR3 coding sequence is TGTGCCAGCAGCCCCCGGGACAGGAGGTACAATGAGCAGTTCTTC. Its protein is CASSPRDRRYNEQFF.

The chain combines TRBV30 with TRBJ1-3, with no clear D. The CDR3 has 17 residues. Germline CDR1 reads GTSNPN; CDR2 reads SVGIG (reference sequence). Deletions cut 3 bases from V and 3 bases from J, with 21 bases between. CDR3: CAWRKSGSPPNGNTIYF. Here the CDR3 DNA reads TGTGCCTGGAGAAAATCGGGATCCCCGCCTAATGGAAACACCATATATTTT.

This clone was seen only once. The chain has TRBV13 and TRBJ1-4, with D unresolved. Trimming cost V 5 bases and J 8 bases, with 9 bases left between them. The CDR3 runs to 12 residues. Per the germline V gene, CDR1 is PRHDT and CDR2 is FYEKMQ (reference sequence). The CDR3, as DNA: TGTGCCAGCAGCGCCATCGGGGAAAAACTGTTTTTT. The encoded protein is CASSAIGEKLFF.

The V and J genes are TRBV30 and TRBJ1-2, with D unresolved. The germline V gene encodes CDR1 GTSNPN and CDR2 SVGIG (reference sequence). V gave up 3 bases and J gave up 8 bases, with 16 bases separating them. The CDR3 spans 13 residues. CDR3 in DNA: TGTGCCTGGAGCTCGATAAACTTGGGCGGCTACACCTTC. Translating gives CAWSSINLGGYTF.

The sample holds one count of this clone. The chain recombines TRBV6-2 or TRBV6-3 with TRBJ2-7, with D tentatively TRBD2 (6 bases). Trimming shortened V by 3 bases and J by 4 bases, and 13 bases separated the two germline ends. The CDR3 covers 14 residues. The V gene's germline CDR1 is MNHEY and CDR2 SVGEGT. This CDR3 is CASSYAGFGYEQYF. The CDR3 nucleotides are TGTGCCAGCAGTTATGCGGGGTTTGGATACGAGCAGTACTTC.

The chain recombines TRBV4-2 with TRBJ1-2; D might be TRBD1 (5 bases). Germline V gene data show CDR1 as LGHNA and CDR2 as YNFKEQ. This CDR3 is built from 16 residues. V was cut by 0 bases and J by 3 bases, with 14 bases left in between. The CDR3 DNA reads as TGTGCCAGCAGCCAAGATGACGGCAGGGAACACTATGGCTACACCTTC. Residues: CASSQDDGREHYGYTF.

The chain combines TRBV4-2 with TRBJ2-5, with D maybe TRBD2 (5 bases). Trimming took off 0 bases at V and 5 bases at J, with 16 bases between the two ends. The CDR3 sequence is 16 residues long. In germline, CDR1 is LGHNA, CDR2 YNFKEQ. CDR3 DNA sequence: TGTGCCAGCAGCCAAGATCGAGTGGAGGTTAGGGAGACCCAGTACTTC. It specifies CASSQDRVEVRETQYF.

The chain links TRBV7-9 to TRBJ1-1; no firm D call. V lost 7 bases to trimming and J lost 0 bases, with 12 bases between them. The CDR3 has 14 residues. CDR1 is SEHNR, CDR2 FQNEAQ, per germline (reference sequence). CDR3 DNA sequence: TGTGCCAGCACCCTTACGGGAATGAACACTGAAGCTTTCTTT. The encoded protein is CASTLTGMNTEAFF.

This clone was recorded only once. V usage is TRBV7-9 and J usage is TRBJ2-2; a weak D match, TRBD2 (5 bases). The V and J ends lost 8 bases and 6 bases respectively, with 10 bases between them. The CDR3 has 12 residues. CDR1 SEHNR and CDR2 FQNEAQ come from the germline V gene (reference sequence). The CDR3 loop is CASLEGAGELFF. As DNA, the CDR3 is TGTGCCAGCCTCGAGGGCGCCGGGGAGCTGTTTTTT.

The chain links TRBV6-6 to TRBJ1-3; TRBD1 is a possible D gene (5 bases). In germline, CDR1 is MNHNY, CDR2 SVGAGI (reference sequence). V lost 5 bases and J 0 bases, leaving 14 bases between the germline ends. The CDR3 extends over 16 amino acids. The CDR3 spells CASSRQNQNSGNTIYF. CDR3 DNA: TGTGCCAGCAGTCGACAGAATCAAAACTCTGGAAACACCATATATTTT.

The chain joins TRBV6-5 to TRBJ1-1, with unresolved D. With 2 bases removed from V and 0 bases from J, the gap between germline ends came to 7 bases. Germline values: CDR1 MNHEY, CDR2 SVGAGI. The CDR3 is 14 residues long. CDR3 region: CASSYEPMNTEAFF. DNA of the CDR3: TGTGCCAGCAGTTACGAGCCAATGAACACTGAAGCTTTCTTT.

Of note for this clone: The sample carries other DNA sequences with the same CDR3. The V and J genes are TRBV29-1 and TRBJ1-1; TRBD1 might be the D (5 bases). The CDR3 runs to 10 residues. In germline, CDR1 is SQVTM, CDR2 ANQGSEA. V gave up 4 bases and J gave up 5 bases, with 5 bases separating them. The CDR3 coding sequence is TGCAGCGTTGCAGGGACTGAAGCTTTCTTT. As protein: CSVAGTEAFF.

In DNA, the CDR3 is TGTGCCAGCAGCTCCGGGACTAGCGGGAGGGCCGGGAATGAGCAGTTCTTC. Its protein product is CASSSGTSGRAGNEQFF. V is TRBV7-3 and J is TRBJ2-1; 16 bases fit TRBD2. Losses at the gene ends were 4 bases for V and 7 bases for J; bases not matched to a gene: 7. The CDR3 has 17 amino acids. The V gene's germline CDR1 is SGHTA and CDR2 FQGTGA.

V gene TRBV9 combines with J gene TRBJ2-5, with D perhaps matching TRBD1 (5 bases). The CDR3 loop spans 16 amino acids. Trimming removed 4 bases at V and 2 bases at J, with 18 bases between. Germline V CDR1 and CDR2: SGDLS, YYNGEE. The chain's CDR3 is CASSPQGVYLQETQYF. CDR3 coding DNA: TGTGCCAGCAGCCCCCAAGGGGTGTACCTTCAAGAGACCCAGTACTTC. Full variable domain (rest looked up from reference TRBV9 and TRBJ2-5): DSGVTQTPKHLITATGQRVTLRCSPRSGDLSVYWYQQSLDQGLQFLIQYYNGEERAKGNILERFSAQQFPDLHSELNLSSLELGDSALYFCASSPQGVYLQETQYFGPGTRLLVL.

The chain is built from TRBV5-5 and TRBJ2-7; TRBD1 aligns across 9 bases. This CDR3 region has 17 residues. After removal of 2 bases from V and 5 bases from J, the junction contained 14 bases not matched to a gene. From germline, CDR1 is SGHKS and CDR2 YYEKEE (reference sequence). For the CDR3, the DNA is TGTGCCAGCAGCTTCAAAGGGGACAGGGAAACCGTCGACGAGCAGTACTTC. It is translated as CASSFKGDRETVDEQYF.

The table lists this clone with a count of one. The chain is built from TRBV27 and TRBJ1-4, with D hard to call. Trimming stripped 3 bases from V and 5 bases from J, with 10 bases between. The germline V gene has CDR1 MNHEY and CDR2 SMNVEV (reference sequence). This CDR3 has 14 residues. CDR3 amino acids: CASSFGGRNEKLFF. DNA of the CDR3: TGTGCCAGCAGTTTCGGAGGGAGGAATGAAAAACTGTTTTTT.

CDR3 coding DNA: TGCGCCAGCAGCCCCCACAGGGCTGCTGGCTACACCTTC. This translates into CASSPHRAAGYTF. The rearrangement links TRBV4-1 to TRBJ1-2; possibly TRBD1 for D (6 bases). The CDR3 runs 13 residues. The V end lost 4 bases, the J end lost 7 bases, and 13 bases lay between the germline ends. CDR1 MGHRA and CDR2 YSYEKL come from the germline V gene.

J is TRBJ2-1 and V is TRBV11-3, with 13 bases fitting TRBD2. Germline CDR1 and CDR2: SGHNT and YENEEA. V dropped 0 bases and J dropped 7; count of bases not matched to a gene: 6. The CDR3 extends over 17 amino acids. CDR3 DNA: TGTGCCAGCAGCTTAGATACTAGCGGGAGGGCTAAAAATGAGCAGTTCTTC. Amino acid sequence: CASSLDTSGRAKNEQFF.

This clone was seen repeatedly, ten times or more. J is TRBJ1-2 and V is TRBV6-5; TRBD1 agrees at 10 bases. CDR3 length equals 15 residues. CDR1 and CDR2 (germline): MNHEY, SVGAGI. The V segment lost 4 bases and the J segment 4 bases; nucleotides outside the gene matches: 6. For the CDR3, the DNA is TGTGCCAGCAGTTCCCTAAGGACAGGGGGCTATGGCTACACCTTC. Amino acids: CASSSLRTGGYGYTF.

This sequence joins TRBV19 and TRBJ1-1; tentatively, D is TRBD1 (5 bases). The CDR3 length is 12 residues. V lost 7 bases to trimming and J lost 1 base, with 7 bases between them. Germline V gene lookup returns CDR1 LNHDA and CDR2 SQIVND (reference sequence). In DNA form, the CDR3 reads TGTGCCAGTAAAACAGGGAACACTGAAGCTTTCTTT. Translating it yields CASKTGNTEAFF. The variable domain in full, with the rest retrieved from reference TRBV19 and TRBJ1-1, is DGGITQSPKYLFRKEGQNVTLSCEQNLNHDAMYWYRQDPGQGLRLIYYSQIVNDFQKGDIAEGYSVSREKKESFPLTVTSAQKNPTAFYLCASKTGNTEAFFGQGTRLTVV.

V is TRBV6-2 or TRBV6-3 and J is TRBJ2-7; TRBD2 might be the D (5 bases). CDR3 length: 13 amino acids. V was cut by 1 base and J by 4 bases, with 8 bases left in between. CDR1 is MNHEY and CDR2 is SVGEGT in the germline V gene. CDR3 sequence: CASSYLERYEQYF. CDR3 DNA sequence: TGTGCCAGCAGTTACTTAGAGCGGTACGAGCAGTACTTC.

The CDR3 region is CSVGGTGIEQFF. Here the CDR3 DNA reads TGCAGCGTTGGGGGAACAGGGATCGAGCAGTTCTTC. This chain connects TRBV29-1 to TRBJ2-1; tentative D call: TRBD1 (6 bases). V lost 4 bases to trimming and J lost 10 bases, with 14 bases between them. The CDR3 is 12 amino acids. CDR1 and CDR2 (germline): SQVTM, ANQGSEA.

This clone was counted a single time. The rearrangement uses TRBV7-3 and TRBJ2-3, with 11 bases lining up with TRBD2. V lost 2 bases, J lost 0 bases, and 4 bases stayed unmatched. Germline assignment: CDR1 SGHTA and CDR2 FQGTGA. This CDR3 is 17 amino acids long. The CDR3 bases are TGTGCCAGCAGCTTAGTAGCGGGGGGGCCTAGCACAGATACGCAGTATTTT. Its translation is CASSLVAGGPSTDTQYF.

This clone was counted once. DNA of the CDR3: TGTGCCAGCAAGGTGATGGAGAGCTCTGGAAACACCATATATTTT. It encodes CASKVMESSGNTIYF. This rearrangement joins TRBV6-5 to TRBJ1-3; D unclear. Germline assignment: CDR1 MNHEY and CDR2 SVGAGI. The CDR3 is 15 amino acids. With 7 bases removed from V and 0 bases from J, the gap between germline ends came to 13 bases.

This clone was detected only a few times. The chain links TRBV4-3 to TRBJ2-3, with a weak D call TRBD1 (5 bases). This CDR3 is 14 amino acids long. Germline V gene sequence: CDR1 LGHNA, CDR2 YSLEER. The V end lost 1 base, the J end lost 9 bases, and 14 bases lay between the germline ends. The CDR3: CASSQVGRDATQYF. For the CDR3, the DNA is TGCGCCAGCAGCCAAGTGGGCAGGGATGCCACGCAGTATTTT.

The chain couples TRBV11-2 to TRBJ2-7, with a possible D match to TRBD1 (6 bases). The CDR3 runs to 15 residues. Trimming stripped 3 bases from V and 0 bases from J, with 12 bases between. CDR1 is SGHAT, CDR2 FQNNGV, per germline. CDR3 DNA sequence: TGTGCCAGCAGCTTCAACAGGGCCCGCTCCTACGAGCAGTACTTC. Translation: CASSFNRARSYEQYF.

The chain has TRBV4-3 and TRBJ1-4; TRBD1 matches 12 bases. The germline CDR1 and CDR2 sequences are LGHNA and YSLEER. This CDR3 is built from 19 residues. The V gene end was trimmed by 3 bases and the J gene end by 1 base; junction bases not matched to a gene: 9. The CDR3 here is CASSQGTGGAGRTNEKLFF. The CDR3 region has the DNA TGCGCCAGCAGCCAGGGGACAGGGGGCGCAGGGAGAACTAATGAAAAACTGTTTTTT.